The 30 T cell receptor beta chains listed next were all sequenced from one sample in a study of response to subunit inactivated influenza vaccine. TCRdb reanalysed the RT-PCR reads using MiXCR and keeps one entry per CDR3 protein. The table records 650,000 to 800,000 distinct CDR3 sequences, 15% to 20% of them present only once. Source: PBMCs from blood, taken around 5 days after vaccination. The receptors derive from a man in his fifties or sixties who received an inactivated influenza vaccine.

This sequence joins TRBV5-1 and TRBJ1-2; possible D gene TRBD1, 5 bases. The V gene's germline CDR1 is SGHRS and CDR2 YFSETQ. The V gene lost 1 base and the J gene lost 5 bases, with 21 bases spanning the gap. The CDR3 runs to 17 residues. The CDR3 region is CASSLSYRDGETYGYTF. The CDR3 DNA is TGCGCCAGCAGCTTGAGCTACCGGGACGGAGAAACATATGGCTACACCTTC.

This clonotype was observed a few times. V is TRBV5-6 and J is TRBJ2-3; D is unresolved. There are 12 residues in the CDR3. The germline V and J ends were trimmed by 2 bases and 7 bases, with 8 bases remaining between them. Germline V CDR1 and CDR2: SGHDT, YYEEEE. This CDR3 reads CASSFSTNTQYF. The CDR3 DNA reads TGTGCCAGCAGCTTTTCGACAAATACGCAGTATTTT.

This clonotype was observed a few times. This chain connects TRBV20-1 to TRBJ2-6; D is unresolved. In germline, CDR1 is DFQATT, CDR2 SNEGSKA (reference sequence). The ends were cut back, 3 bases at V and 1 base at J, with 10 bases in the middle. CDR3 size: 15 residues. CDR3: CSASFVGSGANVLTF. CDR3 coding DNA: TGCAGTGCTAGTTTCGTTGGGTCTGGGGCCAACGTCCTGACTTTC.

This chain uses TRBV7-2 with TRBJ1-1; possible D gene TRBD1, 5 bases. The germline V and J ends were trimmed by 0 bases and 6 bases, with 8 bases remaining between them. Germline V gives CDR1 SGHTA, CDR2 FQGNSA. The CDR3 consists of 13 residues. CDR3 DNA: TGTGCCAGCAGCTTAGCGGGGGGTCCTGAAGCTTTCTTT. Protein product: CASSLAGGPEAFF.

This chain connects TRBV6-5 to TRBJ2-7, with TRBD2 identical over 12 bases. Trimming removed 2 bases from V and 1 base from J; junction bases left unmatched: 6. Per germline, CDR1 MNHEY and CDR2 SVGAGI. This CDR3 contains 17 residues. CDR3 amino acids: CASSYDPGTSGSYEQYF. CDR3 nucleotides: TGTGCCAGCAGTTACGACCCAGGGACTAGCGGGTCCTACGAGCAGTACTTC.

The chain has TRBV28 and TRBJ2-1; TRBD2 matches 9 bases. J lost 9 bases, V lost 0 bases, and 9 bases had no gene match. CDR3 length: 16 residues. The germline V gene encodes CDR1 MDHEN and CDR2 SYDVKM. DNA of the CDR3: TGTGCCAGCAGTTTATGGCGGCGGGAGGGCCAGGGTGAGCAGTTCTTC. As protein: CASSLWRREGQGEQFF. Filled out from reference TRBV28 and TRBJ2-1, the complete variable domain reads DVKVTQSSRYLVKRTGEKVFLECVQDMDHENMFWYRQDPGLGLRLIYFSYDVKMKEKGDIPEGYSVSREKKERFSLILESASTNQTSMYLCASSLWRREGQGEQFFGPGTRLTVL.

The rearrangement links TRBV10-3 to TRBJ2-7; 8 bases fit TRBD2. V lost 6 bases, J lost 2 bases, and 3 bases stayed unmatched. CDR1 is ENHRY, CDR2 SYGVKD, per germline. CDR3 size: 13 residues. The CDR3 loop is CAIRLAGTYEQYF. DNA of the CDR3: TGTGCCATCAGGCTAGCGGGTACCTACGAGCAGTACTTC.

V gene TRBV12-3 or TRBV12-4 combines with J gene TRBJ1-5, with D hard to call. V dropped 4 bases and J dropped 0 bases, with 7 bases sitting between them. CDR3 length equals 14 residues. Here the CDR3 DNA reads TGTGCCAGCAGTTACCTAGTTAGCAATCAGCCCCAGCATTTT. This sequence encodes CASSYLVSNQPQHF.

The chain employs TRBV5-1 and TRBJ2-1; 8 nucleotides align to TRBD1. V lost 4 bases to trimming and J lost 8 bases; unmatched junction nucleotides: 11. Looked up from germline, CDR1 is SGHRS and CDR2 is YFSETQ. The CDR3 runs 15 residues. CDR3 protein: CASSEATRTGHEQFF. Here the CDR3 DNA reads TGCGCCAGCAGCGAAGCCACAAGGACAGGGCATGAGCAGTTCTTC.

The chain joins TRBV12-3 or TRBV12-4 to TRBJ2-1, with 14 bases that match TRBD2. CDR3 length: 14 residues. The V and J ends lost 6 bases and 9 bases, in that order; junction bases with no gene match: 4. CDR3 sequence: CASRTSGGAGEQFF. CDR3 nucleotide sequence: TGTGCCAGCAGGACTAGCGGGGGGGCCGGTGAGCAGTTCTTC.

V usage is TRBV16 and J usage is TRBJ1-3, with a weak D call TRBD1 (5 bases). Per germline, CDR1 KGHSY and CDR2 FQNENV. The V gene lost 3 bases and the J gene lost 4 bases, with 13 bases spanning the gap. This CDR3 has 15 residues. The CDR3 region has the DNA TGTGCCAGCAGCCAGTCAGGACAAGCCGGAAACACCATATATTTT. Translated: CASSQSGQAGNTIYF.

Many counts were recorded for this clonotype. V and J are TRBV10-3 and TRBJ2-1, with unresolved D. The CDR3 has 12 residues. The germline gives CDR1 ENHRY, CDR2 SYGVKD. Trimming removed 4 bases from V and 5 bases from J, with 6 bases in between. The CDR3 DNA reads TGTGCCATCAGTGGGCAGCACAATGAGCAGTTCTTC. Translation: CAISGQHNEQFF.

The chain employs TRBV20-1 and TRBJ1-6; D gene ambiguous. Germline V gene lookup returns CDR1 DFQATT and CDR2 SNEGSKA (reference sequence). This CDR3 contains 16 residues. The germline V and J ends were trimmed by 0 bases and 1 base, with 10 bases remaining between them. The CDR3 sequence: CSARDLKGSYNSPLHF. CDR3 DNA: TGCAGTGCTAGAGATCTTAAGGGTTCCTATAATTCACCCCTCCACTTT.

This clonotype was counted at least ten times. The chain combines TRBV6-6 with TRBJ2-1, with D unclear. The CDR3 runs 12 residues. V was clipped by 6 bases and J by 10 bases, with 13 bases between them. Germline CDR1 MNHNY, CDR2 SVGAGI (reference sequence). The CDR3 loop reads CASSPALREQFF. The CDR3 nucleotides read TGTGCCAGCAGCCCCGCGCTCCGGGAGCAGTTCTTC.

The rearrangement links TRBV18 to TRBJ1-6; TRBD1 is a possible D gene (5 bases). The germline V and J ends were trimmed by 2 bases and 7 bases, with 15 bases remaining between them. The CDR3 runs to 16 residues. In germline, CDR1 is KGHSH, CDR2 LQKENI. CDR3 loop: CASSPGTPHSNSPLHF. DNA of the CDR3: TGTGCCAGCTCACCAGGGACGCCGCATTCAAATTCACCCCTCCACTTT.

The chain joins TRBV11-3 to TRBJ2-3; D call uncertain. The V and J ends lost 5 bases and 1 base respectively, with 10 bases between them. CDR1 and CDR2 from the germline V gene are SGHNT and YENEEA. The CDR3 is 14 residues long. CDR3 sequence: CASSDRAGTDTQYF. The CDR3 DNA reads TGTGCCAGCAGCGACCGGGCTGGCACAGATACGCAGTATTTT.

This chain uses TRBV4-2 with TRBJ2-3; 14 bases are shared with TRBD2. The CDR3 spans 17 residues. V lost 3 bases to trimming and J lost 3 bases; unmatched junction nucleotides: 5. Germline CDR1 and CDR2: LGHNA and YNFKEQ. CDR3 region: CASSHRGLAGGTDTQYF. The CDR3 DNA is TGTGCCAGCAGCCATCGAGGACTAGCGGGAGGTACAGATACGCAGTATTTT.

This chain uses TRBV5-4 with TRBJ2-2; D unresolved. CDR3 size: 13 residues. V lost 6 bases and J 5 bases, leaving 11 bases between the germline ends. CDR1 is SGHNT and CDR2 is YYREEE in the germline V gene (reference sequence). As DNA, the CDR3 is TGTGCCAGCAACTCGCAGTTGACCGGGGAGCTGTTTTTT. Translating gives CASNSQLTGELFF. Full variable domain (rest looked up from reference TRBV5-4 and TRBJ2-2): ETGVTQSPTHLIKTRGQQVTLRCSSQSGHNTVSWYQQALGQGPQFIFQYYREEENGRGNFPPRFSGLQFPNYSSELNVNALELDDSALYLCASNSQLTGELFFGEGSRLTVL.

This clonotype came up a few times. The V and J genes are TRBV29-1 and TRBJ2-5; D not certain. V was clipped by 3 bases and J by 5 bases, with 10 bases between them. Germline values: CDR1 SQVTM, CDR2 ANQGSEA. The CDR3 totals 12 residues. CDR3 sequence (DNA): TGCAGCGTTGAGTCTGTCGAGGAGACCCAGTACTTC. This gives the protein CSVESVEETQYF.

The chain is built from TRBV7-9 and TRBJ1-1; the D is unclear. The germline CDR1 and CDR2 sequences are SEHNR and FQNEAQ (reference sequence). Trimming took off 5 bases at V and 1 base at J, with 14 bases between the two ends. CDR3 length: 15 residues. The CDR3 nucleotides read TGTGCCAGCAGCCCTATCGGATTATCGAACACTGAAGCTTTCTTT. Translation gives CASSPIGLSNTEAFF.

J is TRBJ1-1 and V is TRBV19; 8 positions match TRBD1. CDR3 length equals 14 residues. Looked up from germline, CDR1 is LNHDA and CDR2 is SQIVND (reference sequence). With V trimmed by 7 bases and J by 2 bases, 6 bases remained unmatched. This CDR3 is CASTVTGVNTEAFF. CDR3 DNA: TGTGCCAGTACCGTGACAGGGGTCAACACTGAAGCTTTCTTT.

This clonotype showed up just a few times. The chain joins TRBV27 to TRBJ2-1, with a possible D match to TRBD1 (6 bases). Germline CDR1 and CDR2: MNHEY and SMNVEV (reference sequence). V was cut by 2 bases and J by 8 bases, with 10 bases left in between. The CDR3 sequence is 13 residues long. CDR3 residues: CASSLITGYEQFF. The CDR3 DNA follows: TGTGCCAGCAGTTTAATAACAGGGTATGAGCAGTTCTTC.

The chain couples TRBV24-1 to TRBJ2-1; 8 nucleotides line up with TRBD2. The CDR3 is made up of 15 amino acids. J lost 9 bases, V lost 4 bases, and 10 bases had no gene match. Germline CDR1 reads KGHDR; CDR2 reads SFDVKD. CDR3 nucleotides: TGTGCCACCAGTGACCCGGGAGGGCCTCGGAGTGAGCAGTTCTTC. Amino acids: CATSDPGGPRSEQFF.

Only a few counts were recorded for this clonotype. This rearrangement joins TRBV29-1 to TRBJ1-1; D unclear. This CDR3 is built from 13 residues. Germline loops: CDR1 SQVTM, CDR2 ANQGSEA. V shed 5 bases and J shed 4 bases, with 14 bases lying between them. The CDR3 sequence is CSVSGRGSTEAFF. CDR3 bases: TGCAGCGTTAGTGGGAGAGGCAGCACTGAAGCTTTCTTT. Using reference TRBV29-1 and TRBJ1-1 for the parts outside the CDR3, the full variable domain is SAVISQKPSRDICQRGTSLTIQCQVDSQVTMMFWYRQQPGQSLTLIATANQGSEATYESGFVIDKFPISRPNLTFSTLTVSNMSPEDSSIYLCSVSGRGSTEAFFGQGTRLTVV.

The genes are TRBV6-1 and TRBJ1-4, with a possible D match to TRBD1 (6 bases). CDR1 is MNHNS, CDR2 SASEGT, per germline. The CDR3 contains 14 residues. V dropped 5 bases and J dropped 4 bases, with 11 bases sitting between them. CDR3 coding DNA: TGTGCCAGCAGTCGGACAGATAATAATGAAAAACTGTTTTTT. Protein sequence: CASSRTDNNEKLFF.

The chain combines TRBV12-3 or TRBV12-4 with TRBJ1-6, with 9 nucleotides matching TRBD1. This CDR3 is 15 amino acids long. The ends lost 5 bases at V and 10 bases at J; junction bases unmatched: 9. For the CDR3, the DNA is TGTGCCAGCAGTGTAAGACAGGGGGGGCAGTCACCCCTCCACTTT. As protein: CASSVRQGGQSPLHF.

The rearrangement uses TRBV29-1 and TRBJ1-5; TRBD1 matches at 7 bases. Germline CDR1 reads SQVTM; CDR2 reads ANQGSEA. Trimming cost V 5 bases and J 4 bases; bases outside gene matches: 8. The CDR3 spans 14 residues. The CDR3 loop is CSVLTGTVNQPQHF. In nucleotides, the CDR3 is TGCAGCGTTCTGACCGGGACAGTTAATCAGCCCCAGCATTTT.

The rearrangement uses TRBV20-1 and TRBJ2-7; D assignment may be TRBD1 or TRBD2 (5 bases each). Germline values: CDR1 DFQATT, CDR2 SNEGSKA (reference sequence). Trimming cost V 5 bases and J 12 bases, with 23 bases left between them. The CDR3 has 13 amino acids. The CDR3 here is CSARDGSYVGVYF. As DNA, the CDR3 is TGCAGTGCTCGGGACGGTTCCTACGTCGGTGTGTACTTC.

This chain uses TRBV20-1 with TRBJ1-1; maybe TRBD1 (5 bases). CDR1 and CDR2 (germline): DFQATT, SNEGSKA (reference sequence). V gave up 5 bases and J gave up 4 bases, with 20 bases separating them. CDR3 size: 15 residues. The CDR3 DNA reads TGCAGTGCTGAAAAAGGGGTTCAAGGCGCCACTGAAGCTTTCTTT. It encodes CSAEKGVQGATEAFF.

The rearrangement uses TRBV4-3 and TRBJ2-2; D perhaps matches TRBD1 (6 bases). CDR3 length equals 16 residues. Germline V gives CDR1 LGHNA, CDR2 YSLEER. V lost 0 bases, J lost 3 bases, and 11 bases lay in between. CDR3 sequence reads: CASSQDATGYTGELFF. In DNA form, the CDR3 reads TGCGCCAGCAGCCAAGACGCCACAGGGTACACCGGGGAGCTGTTTTTT.